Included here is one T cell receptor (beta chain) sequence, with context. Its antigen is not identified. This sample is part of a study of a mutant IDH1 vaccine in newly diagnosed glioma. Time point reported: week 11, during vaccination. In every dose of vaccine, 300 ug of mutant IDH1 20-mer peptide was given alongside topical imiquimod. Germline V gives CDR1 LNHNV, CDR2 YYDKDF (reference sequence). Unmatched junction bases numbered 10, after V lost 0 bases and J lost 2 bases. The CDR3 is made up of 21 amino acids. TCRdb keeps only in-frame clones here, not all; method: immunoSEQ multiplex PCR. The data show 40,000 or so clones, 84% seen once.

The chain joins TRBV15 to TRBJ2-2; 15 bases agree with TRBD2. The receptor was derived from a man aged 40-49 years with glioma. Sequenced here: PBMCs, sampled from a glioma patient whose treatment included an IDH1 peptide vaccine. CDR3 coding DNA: TGTGCCACCAGCAGAGAAGGGATAGGGGGACTAGCGGGGGGAAACACCGGGGAGCTGTTTTTT. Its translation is CATSREGIGGLAGGNTGELFF.